This TCR beta chain originates from a study of blood T cells in healthy people across ages. This clonotype has at least ten counts. The antigen is not known. Isolating PBMCs gave at least 6.5 million of these cells per sample. Alongside a J-beta primer mix, a sample-barcoded 5' primer served in a second PCR lasting about 6 to 11 cycles. A single record per CDR3 protein comes from TCRdb applying MiXCR to the 5' RACE reads. The sample carries some 690,000 distinct CDR3 sequences, about 24% recorded once. General study findings and limits: Diversity figures derived from one million T cells were judged to underestimate the true value. Not knowing donor CMV status may have confounded expanded clonotype changes. As naive T cell percentage varied, TCR beta diversity correlated strongly with it.

The sample was blood. The TCR originated in a man between 65 and 80 years old in good health.

CDR3: CASSQHGGYEQYF. The DNA of the CDR3 is TGTGCCAGCAGCCAGCATGGGGGCTACGAGCAGTACTTC. The chain joins TRBV3-1 to TRBJ2-7; the D gene could be TRBD1 or TRBD2 (5 bases each). Germline CDR1 is LGHDT and CDR2 is YNNKEL (reference sequence). The CDR3 extends over 13 amino acids. V gave up 3 bases and J gave up 3 bases, with 9 bases separating them.